This T cell receptor beta chain appears in the sequencing data of a study of Graves' ophthalmopathy and Graves' hyperthyroidism. Study-wide points: Both an approximately 70% sensitivity and a roughly 72% specificity characterized the model's predictions of ophthalmopathy progression.

V dropped 3 bases and J dropped 8 bases, with 13 bases sitting between them. This CDR3 is 12 amino acids long. The germline V gene encodes CDR1 SQVTM and CDR2 ANQGSEA. This clonotype was counted many times. The antigen is not known. Investigators amplified TCR beta CDR3 regions from RNA transcripts. HTBI primers were employed in first-round RT-PCR, then a second-round multiplex PCR followed. Each CDR3 protein is one row after TCRdb ran MiXCR on the multiplex PCR reads. The sample lists hundreds of thousands of distinct CDR3 sequences, approximately 40% occurring once. This sequence was found in an adult man with Graves' ophthalmopathy. The source material was peripheral blood. The chain has TRBV29-1 and TRBJ1-1; the D is unclear. The DNA for the CDR3 is TGCAGCGTTGAGATCAGATACGAAGAAGCTTTCTTT. The encoded protein is CSVEIRYEEAFF.